The T cell receptor (beta chain) described here comes from a study of blood T cell repertoires in COVID-19. Study summary: The origin of the acute and convalescent COVID-19 samples was the United States, Italy and Spain. T cells, B-cell-depleted T cells, or PBMCs provided the cDNA or gDNA that served as material.

This clone was seen a single time. In the original processing: Reference gene primer amplification in the assay estimated nucleated cell counts. TCRdb's copy holds only in-frame clones and misses some; the assay was immunoSEQ multiplex PCR. The V and J calls and clone size were taken over from that table, and D and trimming were inferred from the DNA. This sample yields about 140,000 clones, of which about 86% are seen a single time; approximately 8% belongs to the top ten. Sequenced input: peripheral blood. The sequence derives from a woman aged 55-70 years with acute or convalescent COVID-19.

DNA of the CDR3: TGCGCCAGCAGCTTGGCCCCGATTACAGGGGCAGCTGGAAACACCATATATTTT. The encoded protein is CASSLAPITGAAGNTIYF. The chain combines TRBV5-1 with TRBJ1-3; 7 nucleotides align to TRBD1. The germline V gene has CDR1 SGHRS and CDR2 YFSETQ. This CDR3 has 18 residues. The V and J ends lost 0 bases and 2 bases, in that order; junction bases with no gene match: 11.